Shown below are 14 T cell receptor beta chains from a single sample sequenced in a study of identical twins listed by TCRdb under 2016. Library creation used 5' RACE. Sequenced using an Illumina HiSeq 2000. TCRdb reprocessing: public reads trimmed at Q25 with fastp, clones called with MiXCR, in-frame beta chains kept. Rows with one shared CDR3 protein collapse into an entry with the most common genes and DNA. In all, the sample holds 650,000 to 800,000 distinct CDR3 sequences, and 8.6% of those were seen once. The top ten clones comprise 0.75% to 1% of the sample. These records were also assigned to another study, of yellow fever vaccine responses in identical twins.

The source material was PBMCs. The receptor set was obtained from a woman between 18 and 29 years old in good health.

This CDR3 reads CASSFIGTPIDEQFF. In nucleotides, the CDR3 is TGTGCCAGCAGTTTTATCGGGACACCAATCGATGAGCAGTTCTTC. This chain joins TRBV27 and TRBJ2-1; tentative D call: TRBD1 (6 bases). The germline V gene has CDR1 MNHEY and CDR2 SMNVEV (reference sequence). Deletions cut 3 bases from V and 8 bases from J, with 17 bases between. There are 15 residues in the CDR3.

This clonotype has only a few counts. CDR3 in amino acids: CASSPYSGSNQPQHF. The CDR3 nucleotides are TGTGCCAGCAGTCCTTATTCGGGTAGCAATCAGCCCCAGCATTTT. This chain joins TRBV27 and TRBJ1-5; D unclear. The CDR3 is made up of 15 amino acids. Trimming took 5 bases from V and 0 from J, leaving 11 bases between them. Per the germline V gene, CDR1 is MNHEY and CDR2 is SMNVEV (reference sequence).

J is TRBJ2-2 and V is TRBV5-1, with D possibly matching TRBD2 (5 bases). Germline V CDR1 and CDR2: SGHRS, YFSETQ. The CDR3 has 16 amino acids. Trimming stripped 4 bases from V and 4 bases from J, with 17 bases between. CDR3 loop: CASSPERMRATGELFF. The CDR3 DNA follows: TGCGCCAGCAGCCCGGAAAGAATGCGGGCCACCGGGGAGCTGTTTTTT.

V is TRBV30 and J is TRBJ2-1; tentative D call: TRBD2 (6 bases). The V end was cut by 3 bases, the J end by 3 bases, with 9 bases between. This CDR3 has 13 residues. Germline values: CDR1 GTSNPN, CDR2 SVGIG (reference sequence). CDR3 residues: CAWSGSLYNEQFF. The DNA for the CDR3 is TGTGCCTGGAGCGGGAGTCTCTACAATGAGCAGTTCTTC.

The chain carries TRBV6-1 and TRBJ2-1; 10 bases map to TRBD2. Per germline, CDR1 MNHNS and CDR2 SASEGT. Trimming took 5 bases from V and 3 from J; bases not matched to a gene: 7. CDR3 length equals 16 residues. CDR3 protein: CASSITSGTNYNEQFF. In DNA form, the CDR3 reads TGTGCCAGCAGTATAACTAGCGGGACCAACTACAATGAGCAGTTCTTC.

The CDR3 region is CASSKTGGHQPQHF. CDR3 bases: TGTGCCAGCAGCAAGACAGGGGGACACCAGCCCCAGCATTTT. The chain carries TRBV7-2 and TRBJ1-5; TRBD1 matches at 9 bases. Per germline, CDR1 SGHTA and CDR2 FQGNSA. The CDR3 spans 14 residues. The ends lost 5 bases at V and 7 bases at J; junction bases unmatched: 6.

The gene calls are TRBV10-3 and TRBJ2-1, with D perhaps being TRBD1 or TRBD2 (7 bases each). Looked up from germline, CDR1 is ENHRY and CDR2 is SYGVKD. The germline V and J ends were trimmed by 4 bases and 2 bases, with 27 bases remaining between them. The length of the CDR3 is 20 residues. The CDR3 is CAISAGKGAFGGRPYNEQFF. The CDR3 DNA reads TGTGCCATCAGTGCCGGTAAGGGGGCGTTCGGCGGGAGACCCTACAATGAGCAGTTCTTC.

V is TRBV29-1 and J is TRBJ2-5; 8 bases fit TRBD2. Per the germline V gene, CDR1 is SQVTM and CDR2 is ANQGSEA. Trimming at V came to 7 bases and at J to 3 bases, leaving 28 bases not matched to a gene. CDR3 length: 20 residues. In DNA form, the CDR3 reads TGCAGCGCCGGGGGGGAACCCACTCGGATCAATCTGCCGGTAGAAGAGACCCAGTACTTC. It is translated as CSAGGEPTRINLPVEETQYF.

Turning to this clonotype: This likely reflects a read error, since a far larger clone is one base away. The chain links TRBV2 to TRBJ2-1; D ambiguous. CDR1 is SNHLY, CDR2 FYNNEI, per germline. Trimming took off 7 bases at V and 6 bases at J, with 4 bases between the two ends. This CDR3 spans 10 amino acids. The CDR3 nucleotides read TGTGCCAGCATTTCCAATGAGCAGTTCTTC. Translated, it gives CASISNEQFF. The entire variable domain, with the rest obtained from reference TRBV2 and TRBJ2-1, is as follows: EPEVTQTPSHQVTQMGQEVILRCVPISNHLYFYWYRQILGQKVEFLVSFYNNEISEKSEIFDDQFSVERPDGSNFTLKIRSTKLEDSAMYFCASISNEQFFGPGTRLTVL.

This chain uses TRBV6-1 with TRBJ1-6; TRBD1 is a possible D gene (6 bases). The CDR3 covers 16 residues. Germline V gene sequence: CDR1 MNHNS, CDR2 SASEGT. The germline V and J ends were trimmed by 5 bases and 4 bases, with 15 bases remaining between them. CDR3 sequence: CASSLRGTMYNSPLHF. CDR3 nucleotide sequence: TGTGCCAGCAGTCTTAGGGGGACTATGTATAATTCACCCCTCCACTTT.

This clonotype was observed a few times. The chain couples TRBV10-3 to TRBJ1-2; D possibly corresponds to TRBD1 (5 bases). CDR3 length: 14 residues. The V gene lost 0 bases and the J gene lost 8 bases, with 13 bases spanning the gap. CDR1 is ENHRY, CDR2 SYGVKD, per germline. The CDR3 sequence is CAISESIRAGGYTF. The CDR3 region has the DNA TGTGCCATCAGTGAGTCGATCAGGGCTGGCGGCTACACCTTC.

In this sample, this clonotype turned up a few times. This chain connects TRBV7-2 to TRBJ2-7, with 10 bases lining up with TRBD2. The CDR3 extends over 17 amino acids. After removal of 1 base from V and 2 bases from J, the junction contained 8 bases not matched to a gene. CDR1 and CDR2 from the germline V gene are SGHTA and FQGNSA. Here the CDR3 reads CASSLVVAGGVTYEQYF. CDR3 bases: TGTGCCAGCAGCTTAGTGGTAGCGGGAGGCGTTACCTACGAGCAGTACTTC. Using reference TRBV7-2 and TRBJ2-7 for the parts outside the CDR3, the full variable domain is GAGVSQSPSNKVTEKGKDVELRCDPISGHTALYWYRQSLGQGLEFLIYFQGNSAPDKSGLPSDRFSAERTGGSVSTLTIQRTQQEDSAVYLCASSLVVAGGVTYEQYFGPGTRLTVT.

This clonotype was counted many times. V and J are TRBV18 and TRBJ2-5; D remains ambiguous. CDR3 size: 12 residues. The V gene lost 2 bases and the J gene lost 5 bases, with 6 bases spanning the gap. The germline gives CDR1 KGHSH, CDR2 LQKENI. As DNA, the CDR3 is TGTGCCAGCTCACCATTGTCTGAGACCCAGTACTTC. This gives the protein CASSPLSETQYF.

The table lists this clonotype with a few counts. The rearrangement links TRBV29-1 to TRBJ1-1; 8 nucleotides agree with TRBD1. Germline CDR1 reads SQVTM; CDR2 reads ANQGSEA. This CDR3 spans 13 amino acids. The trim removed 5 bases at V and 8 bases at J, leaving 10 bases unmatched. CDR3 amino acids: CSVSRGQSLEAFF. The DNA of the CDR3 is TGCAGCGTTAGCAGGGGGCAATCCCTCGAAGCTTTCTTT.